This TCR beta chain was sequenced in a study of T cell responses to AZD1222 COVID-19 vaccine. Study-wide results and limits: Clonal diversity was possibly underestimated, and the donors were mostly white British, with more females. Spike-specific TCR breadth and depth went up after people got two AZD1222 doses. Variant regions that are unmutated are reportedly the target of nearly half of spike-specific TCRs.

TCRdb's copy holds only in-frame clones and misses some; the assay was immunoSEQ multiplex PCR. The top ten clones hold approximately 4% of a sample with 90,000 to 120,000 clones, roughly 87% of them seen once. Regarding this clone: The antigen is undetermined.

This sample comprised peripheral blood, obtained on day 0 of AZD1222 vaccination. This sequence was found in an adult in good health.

This chain's CDR3 is CAISGGQLYEQYF. The CDR3 DNA is TGTGCCATCAGTGGGGGACAGCTCTACGAGCAGTACTTC. This chain links TRBV10-3 with TRBJ2-7; 7 bases fit TRBD1. V trimming: 4 bases; J trimming: 3 bases; junction bases outside the gene matches: 3. Germline V lookup: CDR1 ENHRY, CDR2 SYGVKD. CDR3 length equals 13 residues.